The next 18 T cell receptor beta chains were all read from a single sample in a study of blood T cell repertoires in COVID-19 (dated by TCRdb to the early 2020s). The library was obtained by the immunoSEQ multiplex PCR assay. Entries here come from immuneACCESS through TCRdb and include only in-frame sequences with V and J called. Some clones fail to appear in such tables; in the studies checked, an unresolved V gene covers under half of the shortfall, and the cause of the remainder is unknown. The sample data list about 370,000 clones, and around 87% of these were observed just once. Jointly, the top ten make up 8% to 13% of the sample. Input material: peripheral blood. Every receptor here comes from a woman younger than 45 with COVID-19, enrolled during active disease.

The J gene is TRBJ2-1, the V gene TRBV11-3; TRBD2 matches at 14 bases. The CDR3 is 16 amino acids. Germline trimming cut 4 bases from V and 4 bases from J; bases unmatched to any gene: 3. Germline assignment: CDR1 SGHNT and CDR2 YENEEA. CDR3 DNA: TGTGCCAGCAGCTCCCGACTAGCGGGAGGGTACAATGAGCAGTTCTTC. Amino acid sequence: CASSSRLAGGYNEQFF.

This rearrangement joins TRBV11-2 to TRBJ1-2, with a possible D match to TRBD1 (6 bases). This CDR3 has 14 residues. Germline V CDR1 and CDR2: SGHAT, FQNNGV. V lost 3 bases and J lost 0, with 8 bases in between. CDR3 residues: CASSFTGSNYGYTF. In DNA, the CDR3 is TGTGCCAGCAGCTTTACAGGGTCTAACTATGGCTACACCTTC.

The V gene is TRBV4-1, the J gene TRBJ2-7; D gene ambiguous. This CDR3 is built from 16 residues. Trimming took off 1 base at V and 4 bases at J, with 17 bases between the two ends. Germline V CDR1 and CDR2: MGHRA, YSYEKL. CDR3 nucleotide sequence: TGCGCCAGCAGCCAAGCGCAGGATCTAAGCATTTACGAGCAGTACTTC. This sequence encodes CASSQAQDLSIYEQYF.

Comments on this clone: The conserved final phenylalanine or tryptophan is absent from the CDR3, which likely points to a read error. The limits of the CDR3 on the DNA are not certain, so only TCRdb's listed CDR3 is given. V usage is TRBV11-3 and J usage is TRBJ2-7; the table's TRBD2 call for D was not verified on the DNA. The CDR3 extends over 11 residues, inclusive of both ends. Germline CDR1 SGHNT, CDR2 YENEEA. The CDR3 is CASSFWTRTSN.

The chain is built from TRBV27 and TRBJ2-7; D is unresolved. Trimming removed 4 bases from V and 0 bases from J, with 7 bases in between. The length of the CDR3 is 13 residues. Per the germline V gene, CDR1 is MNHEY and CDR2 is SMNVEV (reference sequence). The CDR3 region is CASSSYSSYEQYF. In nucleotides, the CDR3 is TGTGCCAGCAGTTCGTACAGCTCCTACGAGCAGTACTTC.

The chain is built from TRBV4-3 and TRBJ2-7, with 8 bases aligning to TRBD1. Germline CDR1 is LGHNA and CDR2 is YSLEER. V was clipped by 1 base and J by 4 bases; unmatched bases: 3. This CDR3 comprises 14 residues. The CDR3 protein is CASSQATGGYEQYF. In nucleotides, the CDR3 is TGCGCCAGCAGCCAAGCCACAGGGGGATACGAGCAGTACTTC.

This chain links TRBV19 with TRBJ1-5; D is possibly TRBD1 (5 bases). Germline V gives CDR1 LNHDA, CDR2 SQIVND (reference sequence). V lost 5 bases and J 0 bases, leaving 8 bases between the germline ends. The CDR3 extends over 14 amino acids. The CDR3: CASSADSSNQPQHF. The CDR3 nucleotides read TGTGCCAGTAGTGCAGACAGTAGCAATCAGCCCCAGCATTTT.

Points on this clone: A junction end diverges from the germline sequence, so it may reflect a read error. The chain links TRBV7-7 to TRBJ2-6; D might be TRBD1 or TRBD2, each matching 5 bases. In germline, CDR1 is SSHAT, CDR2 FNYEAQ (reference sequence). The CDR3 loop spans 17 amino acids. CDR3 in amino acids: CASSLAPGNSGANVLTF. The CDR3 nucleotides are TGTGCTAGCAGCTTAGCGCCAGGGAACTCTGGGGCCAACGTCCTGACTTTC.

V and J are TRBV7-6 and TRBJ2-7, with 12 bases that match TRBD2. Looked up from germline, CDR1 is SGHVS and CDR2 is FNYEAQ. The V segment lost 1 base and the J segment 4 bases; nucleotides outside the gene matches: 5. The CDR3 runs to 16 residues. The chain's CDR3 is CASSLGRGLAGYEQYF. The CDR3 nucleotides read TGTGCCAGCAGCTTAGGGAGGGGACTAGCGGGTTACGAGCAGTACTTC.

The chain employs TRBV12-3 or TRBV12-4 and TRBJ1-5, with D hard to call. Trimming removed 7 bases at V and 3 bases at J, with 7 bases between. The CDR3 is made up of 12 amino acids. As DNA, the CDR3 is TGTGCCAGCACAGGCCCCAATCAGCCCCAGCATTTT. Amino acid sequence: CASTGPNQPQHF.

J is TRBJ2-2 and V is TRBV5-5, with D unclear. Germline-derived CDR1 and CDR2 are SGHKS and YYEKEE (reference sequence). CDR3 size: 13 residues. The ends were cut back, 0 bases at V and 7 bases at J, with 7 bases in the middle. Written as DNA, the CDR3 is TGTGCCAGCAGCTTGGTCTCGGGCGGGGAGCTGTTTTTT. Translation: CASSLVSGGELFF.

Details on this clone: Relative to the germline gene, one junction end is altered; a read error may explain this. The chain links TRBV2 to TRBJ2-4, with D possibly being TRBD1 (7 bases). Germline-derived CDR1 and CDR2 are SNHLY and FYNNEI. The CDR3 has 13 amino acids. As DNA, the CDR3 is TGTGCCAGCAGTCCCCTTCAGGGCGGGACAGCGGACTTC. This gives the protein CASSPLQGGTADF.

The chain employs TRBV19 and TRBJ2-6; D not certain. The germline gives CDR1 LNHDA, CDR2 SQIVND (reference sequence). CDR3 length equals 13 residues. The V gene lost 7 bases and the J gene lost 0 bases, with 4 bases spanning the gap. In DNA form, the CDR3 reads TGTGCCAGTACCGTCTCTGGGGCCAACGTCCTGACTTTC. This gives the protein CASTVSGANVLTF. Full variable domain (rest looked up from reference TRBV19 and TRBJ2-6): DGGITQSPKYLFRKEGQNVTLSCEQNLNHDAMYWYRQDPGQGLRLIYYSQIVNDFQKGDIAEGYSVSREKKESFPLTVTSAQKNPTAFYLCASTVSGANVLTFGAGSRLTVL.

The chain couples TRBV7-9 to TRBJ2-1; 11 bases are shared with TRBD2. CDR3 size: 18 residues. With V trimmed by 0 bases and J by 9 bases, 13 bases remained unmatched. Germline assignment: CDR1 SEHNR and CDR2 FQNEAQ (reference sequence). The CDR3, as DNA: TGTGCCAGCAGCTTAGCGCTGAGGGGGCCTAGCGGGAGGTTTGAGCAGTTCTTC. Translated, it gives CASSLALRGPSGRFEQFF. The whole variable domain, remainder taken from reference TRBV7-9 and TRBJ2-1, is DTGVSQNPRHKITKRGQNVTFRCDPISEHNRLYWYRQTLGQGPEFLTYFQNEAQLEKSRLLSDRFSAERPKGSFSTLEIQRTEQGDSAMYLCASSLALRGPSGRFEQFFGPGTRLTVL.

CDR3 in amino acids: CASSSLLAPDTQYF. CDR3 bases: TGTGCCAGCAGCTCCCTACTAGCCCCAGATACGCAGTATTTT. J is TRBJ2-3 and V is TRBV5-4, with D possibly TRBD2 on 6 matching bases. V was cut by 3 bases and J by 4 bases, with 12 bases left in between. CDR3 length: 14 amino acids. CDR1 is SGHNT, CDR2 YYREEE, per germline (reference sequence).

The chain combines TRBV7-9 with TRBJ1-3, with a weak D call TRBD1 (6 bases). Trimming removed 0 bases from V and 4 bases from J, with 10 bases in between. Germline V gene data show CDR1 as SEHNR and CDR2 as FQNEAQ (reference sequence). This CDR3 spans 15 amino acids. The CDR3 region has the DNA TGTGCCAGCAGCTTAGCCCAGGGGTGGGGAAACACCATATATTTT. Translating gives CASSLAQGWGNTIYF.

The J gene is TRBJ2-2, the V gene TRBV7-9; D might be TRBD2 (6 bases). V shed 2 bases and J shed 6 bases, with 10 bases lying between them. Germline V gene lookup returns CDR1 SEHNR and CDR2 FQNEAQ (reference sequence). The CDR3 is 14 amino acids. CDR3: CASSLLSGSGELFF. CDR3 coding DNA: TGTGCCAGCAGCTTACTTAGCGGTTCCGGGGAGCTGTTTTTT.

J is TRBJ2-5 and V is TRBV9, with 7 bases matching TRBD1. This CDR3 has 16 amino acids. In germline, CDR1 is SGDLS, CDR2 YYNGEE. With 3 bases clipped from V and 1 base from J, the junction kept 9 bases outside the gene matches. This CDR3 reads CASSDRSQGPQETQYF. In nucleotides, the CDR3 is TGTGCCAGCAGCGACCGTTCACAGGGGCCCCAAGAGACCCAGTACTTC.